This TCR beta chain appears in the sequencing data of a study of blood T cell repertoires in COVID-19. Whole-study context: The United States, Italy and Spain provided the acute and convalescent COVID-19 samples.

Assay used: immunoSEQ multiplex PCR; TCRdb lists only in-frame clones, some missing. The repertoire holds approximately 130,000 clones, with around 88% as singletons. Cohort 3 recovered donors had two negative PCRs, clearance, or symptom resolution. This receptor was obtained from a woman between 50 and 59 years old who had recovered from COVID-19. The sample was PBMCs or T cells enriched from blood (not recorded which).

CDR3 bases: TGTGCCAGCAGGCGGACAGGGGGCCCAGATACGCAGTATTTT. This encodes CASRRTGGPDTQYF. V usage is TRBV7-9 and J usage is TRBJ2-3, with TRBD1 matching 11 bases. V was pared by 6 bases and J by 4 bases, with 3 bases of the junction left unmatched. CDR1 is SEHNR, CDR2 FQNEAQ, per germline (reference sequence). The CDR3 is made up of 14 amino acids.